Listed below are T cell receptor beta chains from one sample, sequenced in a study of T-cell memory formation after mild COVID-19. TCRdb analysed the 5' RACE reads with MiXCR anew, one entry per CDR3 protein. The sample records some 450,000 distinct CDR3 sequences, 15% to 25% being singletons. The sample consisted of PBMCs or a T cell subset sorted from them (not recorded which). The receptors come from an adult woman who had mild COVID-19 (a few samples of this study predate the infection). Cell type and time point are not known. Both conserved end residues are part of each CDR3. The D gene is left open where the match is weak. Clone size, where shown, is once, few, many, or a class for clones that have expanded.

CASSYRTGSRKLFF TGTGCCAGCAGTTACCGGACAGGTTCTCGAAAACTGTTTTTT NA TRBD1 TRBJ1-4 TRBV6-5
CASGREGTDTQYF TGTGCCTCCGGTCGGGAGGGCACAGATACGCAGTATTTT NA TRBD2 TRBJ2-3 TRBV6-1
CASSSMGGNYEQYF TGTGCCAGCAGCTCGATGGGGGGAAACTACGAGCAGTACTTC few NA TRBJ2-7 TRBV7-9
CAWSPGFYYEQYF TGTGCCTGGAGTCCTGGTTTCTACTACGAGCAGTACTTC few NA TRBJ2-7 TRBV30
CAWSPLTPNTEAFF TGTGCCTGGAGTCCTTTGACACCGAACACTGAAGCTTTCTTT few NA TRBJ1-1 TRBV30
CASSSNDGNTIYF TGTGCCAGCAGTTCTAACGATGGAAACACCATATATTTT NA NA TRBJ1-3 TRBV12-3/TRBV12-4
CASSVGQGIYEQYF TGTGCCAGCAGCGTAGGACAGGGGATTTACGAGCAGTACTTC NA TRBD1 TRBJ2-7 TRBV9
CASSYAGRGNTEAFF TGTGCCAGCAGTTACGCAGGTAGAGGGAACACTGAAGCTTTCTTT NA NA TRBJ1-1 TRBV6-5
CASSSGQGSGTEAFF TGTGCCAGCAGCTCGGGACAGGGAAGCGGCACTGAAGCTTTCTTT NA TRBD1 TRBJ1-1 TRBV7-3
CASSEEGAPGANVLTF TGTGCCAGCAGTGAAGAAGGGGCCCCTGGGGCCAACGTCCTGACTTTC NA NA TRBJ2-6 TRBV2
CASSGSTGVNQPQHF TGTGCCAGCAGCGGATCCACAGGGGTGAATCAGCCCCAGCATTTT NA TRBD1 TRBJ1-5 TRBV9
CASSLDPWPRDGYTF TGTGCCAGCAGCCTCGATCCTTGGCCCCGTGATGGCTACACCTTC NA NA TRBJ1-2 TRBV7-3
CATSDPLRSGGQGELFF TGTGCCACCAGTGATCCGCTAAGGTCAGGGGGCCAGGGGGAGCTGTTTTTT few TRBD1 TRBJ2-2 TRBV24-1
CASSPPGLQETQYF TGTGCCAGCTCACCGCCGGGACTCCAAGAGACCCAGTACTTC many NA TRBJ2-5 TRBV18
CATSPRTGTSGSTGELFF TGTGCCACCAGCCCAAGAACCGGGACTAGCGGGAGCACCGGGGAGCTGTTTTTT many TRBD2 TRBJ2-2 TRBV24-1
CASSLSAGEAFF TGTGCCAGCAGCTTGTCCGCAGGTGAAGCTTTCTTT few NA TRBJ1-1 TRBV5-8
CASSLEGTGYEKLFF TGTGCCAGCAGTTTGGAAGGGACAGGGTATGAAAAACTGTTTTTT NA TRBD1 TRBJ1-4 TRBV28
CASSLAARVLSEAFF TGTGCCAGCAGCTTAGCCGCGAGGGTATTGAGTGAAGCTTTCTTT NA NA TRBJ1-1 TRBV7-2
CSVVNGVNEQFF TGCAGCGTTGTTAATGGGGTTAATGAGCAGTTCTTC few NA TRBJ2-1 TRBV29-1
CASREGLAEYNEQFF TGTGCCAGCAGGGAGGGACTAGCGGAATACAATGAGCAGTTCTTC NA TRBD2 TRBJ2-1 TRBV7-9
CASIDGGTTDTQYF TGTGCCAGCATCGATGGGGGCACAACAGATACGCAGTATTTT few NA TRBJ2-3 TRBV12-3/TRBV12-4
CASSMGGQGMNTEAFF TGTGCCAGCAGCATGGGGGGTCAGGGGATGAACACTGAAGCTTTCTTT few NA TRBJ1-1 TRBV12-3/TRBV12-4
CASSSSGRASGEQFF TGTGCCAGCAGTTCTAGCGGGAGGGCCAGCGGTGAGCAGTTCTTC few TRBD2 TRBJ2-1 TRBV28
CASSLIASSSYEQYF TGTGCCAGCAGCTTGATAGCCTCGAGCTCCTACGAGCAGTACTTC few NA TRBJ2-7 TRBV5-5
CSAGPPGLDGRGYTF TGCAGTGCTGGGCCTCCAGGCCTAGACGGACGTGGCTACACCTTC once NA TRBJ1-2 TRBV20-1
CAWEGGMNTEAFF TGTGCCTGGGAGGGGGGGATGAACACTGAAGCTTTCTTT NA NA TRBJ1-1 TRBV30
CASSPRTETYGYTF TGTGCCAGCAGCCCCCGGACAGAGACCTATGGCTACACCTTC NA NA TRBJ1-2 TRBV7-9
CASGDRGGNTEAFF TGCGCCAGCGGAGACAGGGGAGGAAACACTGAAGCTTTCTTT few TRBD1 TRBJ1-1 TRBV5-1
CASSASGDTGELFF TGTGCCAGCAGCGCTAGCGGGGACACCGGGGAGCTGTTTTTT few TRBD2 TRBJ2-2 TRBV9
CASSQWQGRYGYTF TGTGCCAGCAGCCAGTGGCAGGGTCGGTATGGCTACACCTTC NA NA TRBJ1-2 TRBV5-8
CAISETAGTHNEQFF TGTGCCATCAGTGAGACGGCGGGGACTCACAATGAGCAGTTCTTC few NA TRBJ2-1 TRBV10-3